The next 5 T cell receptor beta chains were all read from a single sample in a study of beta chain bispecific antibodies for T cell cancers. The study, taken as a whole, reports: The leukemia cells, rather than normal T cells, gave most of the targeted TRBV signal. Versus anti-CD19, anti-TRBV12 exposure cut the TRBV12-3 share of TRBV signal by roughly 99%.

Either OKT3 anti-CD3 antibody or CD3/CD28 beads expanded T cells from blood mononuclear cells over roughly three days. These receptors' antigens are unknown. MiXCR, run by TCRdb on the 5' RACE reads, gives a single entry per CDR3 protein. The sample lists about 20,000 distinct CDR3 sequences, 2% to 2.5% occurring once. The starting material was healthy donor T cells cultured with leukemia cells, obtained from a culture containing a bispecific antibody targeting TCR Vbeta12. These receptors all come from a human donor in good health. Some clones in this sample may be carry-over from other donors' samples.

This clonotype was picked up many times. The V and J genes are TRBV13 and TRBJ2-7; D remains ambiguous. Germline assignment: CDR1 PRHDT and CDR2 FYEKMQ (reference sequence). The ends were cut back, 4 bases at V and 3 bases at J, with 10 bases in the middle. CDR3 length equals 13 residues. CDR3 sequence (DNA): TGTGCCAGCAGCTCACAGACGAACTACGAGCAGTACTTC. Translating it yields CASSSQTNYEQYF.

This clonotype was seen at least ten times. The gene calls are TRBV27 and TRBJ2-2, with D unclear. Germline CDR1 and CDR2: MNHEY and SMNVEV (reference sequence). The CDR3 extends over 14 amino acids. Between the trimmed V and J ends, which lost 6 bases and 1 base, there was a span of 9 bases. CDR3 region: CASSSSVNTGELFF. CDR3 DNA: TGTGCCAGCAGCTCCTCGGTGAACACCGGGGAGCTGTTTTTT.

This clonotype was seen at least ten times. V is TRBV7-9 and J is TRBJ2-2; 7 bases match TRBD1. Looked up from germline, CDR1 is SEHNR and CDR2 is FQNEAQ (reference sequence). V lost 3 bases, J lost 2 bases, and 3 bases stayed unmatched. The CDR3 loop spans 15 amino acids. The CDR3 region has the DNA TGTGCCAGCAGCTTGTGGACAGGAAACACCGGGGAGCTGTTTTTT. Translated, it gives CASSLWTGNTGELFF.

This clonotype showed up many times. This sequence joins TRBV20-1 and TRBJ1-1; no reliable D call. From germline, CDR1 is DFQATT and CDR2 SNEGSKA (reference sequence). V was shortened by 2 bases and J by 7 bases, with 20 bases between the two germline ends. CDR3 length: 15 residues. CDR3 sequence: CSARPQTNLNYEAFF. The CDR3 DNA is TGCAGTGCTAGACCGCAGACAAATCTCAATTATGAAGCTTTCTTT.

This sequence joins TRBV7-9 and TRBJ2-3; 15 bases agree with TRBD2. The length of the CDR3 is 19 residues. In germline, CDR1 is SEHNR, CDR2 FQNEAQ (reference sequence). V was pared by 5 bases and J by 4 bases, with 13 bases of the junction left unmatched. The CDR3 sequence is CASSTQGLAGGLVSDTQYF. CDR3 in DNA: TGTGCCAGCAGCACCCAAGGACTAGCGGGGGGGTTAGTCTCAGATACGCAGTATTTT.